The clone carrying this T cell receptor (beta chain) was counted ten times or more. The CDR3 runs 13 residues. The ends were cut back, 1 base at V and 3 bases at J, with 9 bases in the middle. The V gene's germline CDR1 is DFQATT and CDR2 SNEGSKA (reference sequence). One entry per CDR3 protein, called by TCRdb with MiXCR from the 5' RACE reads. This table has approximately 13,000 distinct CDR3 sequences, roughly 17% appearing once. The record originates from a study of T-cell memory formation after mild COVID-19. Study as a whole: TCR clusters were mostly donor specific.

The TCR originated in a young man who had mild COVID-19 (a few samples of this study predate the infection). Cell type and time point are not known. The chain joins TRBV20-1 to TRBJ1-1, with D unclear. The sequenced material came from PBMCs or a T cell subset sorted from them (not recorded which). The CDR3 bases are TGCAGTGCTAGAGTAACGTCTTACACTGAAGCTTTCTTT. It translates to CSARVTSYTEAFF.